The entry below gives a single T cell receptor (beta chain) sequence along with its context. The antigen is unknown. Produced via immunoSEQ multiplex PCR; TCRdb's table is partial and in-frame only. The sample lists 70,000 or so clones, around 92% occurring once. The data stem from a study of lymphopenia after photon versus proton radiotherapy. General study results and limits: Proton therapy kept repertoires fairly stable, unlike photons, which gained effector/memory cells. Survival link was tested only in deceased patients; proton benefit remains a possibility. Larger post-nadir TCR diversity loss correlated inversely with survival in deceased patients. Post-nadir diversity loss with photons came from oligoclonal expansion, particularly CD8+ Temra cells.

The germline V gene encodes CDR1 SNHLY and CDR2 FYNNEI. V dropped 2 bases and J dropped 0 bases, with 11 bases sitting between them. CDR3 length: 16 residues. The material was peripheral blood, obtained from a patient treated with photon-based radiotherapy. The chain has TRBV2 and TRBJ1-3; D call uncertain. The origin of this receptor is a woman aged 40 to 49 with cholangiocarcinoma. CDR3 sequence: CASSETLADSGNTIYF. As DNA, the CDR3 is TGTGCCAGCAGTGAAACTTTGGCAGACTCTGGAAACACCATATATTTT.